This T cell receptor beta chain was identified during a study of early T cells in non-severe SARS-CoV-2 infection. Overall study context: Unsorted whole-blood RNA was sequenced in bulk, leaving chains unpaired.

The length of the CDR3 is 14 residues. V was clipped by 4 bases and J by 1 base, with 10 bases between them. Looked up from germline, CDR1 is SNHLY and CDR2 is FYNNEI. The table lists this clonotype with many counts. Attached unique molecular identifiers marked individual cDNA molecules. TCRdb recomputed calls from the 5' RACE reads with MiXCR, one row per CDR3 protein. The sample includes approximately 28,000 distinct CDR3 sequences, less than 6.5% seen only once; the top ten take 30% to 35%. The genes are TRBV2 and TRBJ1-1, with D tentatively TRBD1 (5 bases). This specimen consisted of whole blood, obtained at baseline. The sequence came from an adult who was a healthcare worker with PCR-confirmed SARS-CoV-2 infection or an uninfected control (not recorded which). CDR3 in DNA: TGTGCCAGCAGTGCCGGGACCTCGAACACTGAAGCTTTCTTT. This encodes CASSAGTSNTEAFF.